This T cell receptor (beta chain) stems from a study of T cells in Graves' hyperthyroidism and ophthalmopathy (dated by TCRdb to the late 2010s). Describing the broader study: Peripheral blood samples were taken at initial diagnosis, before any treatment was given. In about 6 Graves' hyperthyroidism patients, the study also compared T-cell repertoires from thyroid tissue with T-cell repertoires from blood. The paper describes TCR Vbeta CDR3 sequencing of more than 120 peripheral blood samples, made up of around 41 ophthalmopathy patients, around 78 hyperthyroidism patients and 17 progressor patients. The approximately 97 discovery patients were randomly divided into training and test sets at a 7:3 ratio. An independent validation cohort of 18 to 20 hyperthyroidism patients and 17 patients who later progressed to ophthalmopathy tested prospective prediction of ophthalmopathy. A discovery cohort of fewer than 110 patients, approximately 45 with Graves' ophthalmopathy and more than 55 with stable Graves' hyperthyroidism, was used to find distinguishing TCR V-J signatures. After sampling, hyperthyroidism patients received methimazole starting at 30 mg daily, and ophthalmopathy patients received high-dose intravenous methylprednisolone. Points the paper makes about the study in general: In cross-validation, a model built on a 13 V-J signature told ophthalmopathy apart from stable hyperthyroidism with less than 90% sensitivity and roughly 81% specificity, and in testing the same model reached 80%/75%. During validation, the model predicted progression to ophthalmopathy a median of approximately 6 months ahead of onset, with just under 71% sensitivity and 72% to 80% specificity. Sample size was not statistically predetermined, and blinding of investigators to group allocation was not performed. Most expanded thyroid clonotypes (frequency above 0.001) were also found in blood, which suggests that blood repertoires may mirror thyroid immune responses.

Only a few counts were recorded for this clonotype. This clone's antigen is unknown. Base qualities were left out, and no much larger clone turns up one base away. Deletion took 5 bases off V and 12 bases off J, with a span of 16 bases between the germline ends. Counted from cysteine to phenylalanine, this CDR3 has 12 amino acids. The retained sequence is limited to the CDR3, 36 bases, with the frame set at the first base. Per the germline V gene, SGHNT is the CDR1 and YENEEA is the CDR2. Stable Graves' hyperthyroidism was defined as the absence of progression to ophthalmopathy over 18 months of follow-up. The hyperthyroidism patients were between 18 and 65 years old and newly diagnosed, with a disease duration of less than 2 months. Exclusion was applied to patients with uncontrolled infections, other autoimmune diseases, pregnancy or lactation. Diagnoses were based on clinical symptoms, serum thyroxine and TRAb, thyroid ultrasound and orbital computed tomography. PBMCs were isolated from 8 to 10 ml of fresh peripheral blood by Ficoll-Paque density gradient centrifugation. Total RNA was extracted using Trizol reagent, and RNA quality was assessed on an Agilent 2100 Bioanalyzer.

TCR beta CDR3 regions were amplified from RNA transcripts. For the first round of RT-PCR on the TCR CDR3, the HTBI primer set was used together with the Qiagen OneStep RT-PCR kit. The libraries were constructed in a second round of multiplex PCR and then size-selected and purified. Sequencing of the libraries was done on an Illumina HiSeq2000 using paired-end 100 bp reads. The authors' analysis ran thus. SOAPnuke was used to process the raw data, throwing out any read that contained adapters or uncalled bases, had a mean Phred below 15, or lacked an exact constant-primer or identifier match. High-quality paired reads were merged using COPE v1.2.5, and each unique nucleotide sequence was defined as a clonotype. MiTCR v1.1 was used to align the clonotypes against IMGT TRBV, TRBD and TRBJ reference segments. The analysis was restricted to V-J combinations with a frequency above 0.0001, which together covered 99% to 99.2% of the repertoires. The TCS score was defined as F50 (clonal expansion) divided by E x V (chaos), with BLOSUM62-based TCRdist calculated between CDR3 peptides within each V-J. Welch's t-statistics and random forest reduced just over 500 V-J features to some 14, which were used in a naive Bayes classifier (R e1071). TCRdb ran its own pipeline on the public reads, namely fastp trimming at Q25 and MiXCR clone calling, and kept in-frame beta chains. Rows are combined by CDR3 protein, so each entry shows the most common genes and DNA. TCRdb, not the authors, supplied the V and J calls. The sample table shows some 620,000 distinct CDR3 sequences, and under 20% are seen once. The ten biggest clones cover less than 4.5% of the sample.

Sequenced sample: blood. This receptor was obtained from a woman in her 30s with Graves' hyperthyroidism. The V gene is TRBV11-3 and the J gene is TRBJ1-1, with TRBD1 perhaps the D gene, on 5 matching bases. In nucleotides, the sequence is TGTGCCAGCAGCCAAAGTCTGGGGGAACCTTTCTTT. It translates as CASSQSLGEPFF.